These 14 T cell receptor beta chains came from one sample sequenced in a study of T cell changes during pregnancy in multiple sclerosis. The data were produced by immunoSEQ multiplex PCR, yet TCRdb's version contains in-frame clones alone and is incomplete. The table lists about 42,000 clones, approximately 92% of them singletons. This specimen consisted of CD4+ T cells from peripheral blood mononuclear cells, obtained in the second trimester of pregnancy. Receptor source: a female donor in good health, enrolled as a control in a pregnancy study.

The CDR3 region is CASSPSTGGQPQHF. CDR3 DNA: TGTGCCAGCTCACCATCGACAGGAGGTCAGCCCCAGCATTTT. The V gene is TRBV18, the J gene TRBJ1-5; tentatively, D is TRBD1 (6 bases). V was clipped by 2 bases and J by 6 bases, with 11 bases between them. This CDR3 region has 14 residues. Per the germline V gene, CDR1 is KGHSH and CDR2 is LQKENI. The variable domain in full, completed from reference TRBV18 and TRBJ1-5, reads NAGVMQNPRHLVRRRGQEARLRCSPMKGHSHVYWYRQLPEEGLKFMVYLQKENIIDESGMPKERFSAEFPKEGPSILRIQQVVRGDSAAYFCASSPSTGGQPQHFGDGTRLSIL.

V and J are TRBV25-1 and TRBJ2-7; a possible D gene is TRBD2 (5 bases). CDR1 and CDR2 (germline): MGHDK, SYGVNS. The CDR3 loop spans 13 amino acids. V lost 8 bases and J 3 bases, leaving 14 bases between the germline ends. CDR3 in amino acids: CASALGVNYEQYF. In DNA, the CDR3 is TGTGCCAGCGCCTTGGGAGTGAACTACGAGCAGTACTTC.

The chain couples TRBV5-5 to TRBJ1-5; D possibly corresponds to TRBD1 (5 bases). The germline CDR1 and CDR2 sequences are SGHKS and YYEKEE (reference sequence). Trimming stripped 6 bases from V and 1 base from J, with 11 bases between. The CDR3 length is 14 residues. The CDR3 DNA follows: TGTGCCAGCAACGGGGGGGGAAGCAATCAGCCCCAGCATTTT. It translates to CASNGGGSNQPQHF.

The chain employs TRBV4-3 and TRBJ1-1; D possibly corresponds to TRBD1 (5 bases). The CDR3 is 13 amino acids. Trimming left V 5 bases short and J 0 bases short, with 7 bases between. Germline CDR1 and CDR2: LGHNA and YSLEER. The CDR3 sequence: CASSYRLNTEAFF. DNA for the CDR3: TGCGCCAGCAGCTACAGGTTGAACACTGAAGCTTTCTTT.

J is TRBJ1-2 and V is TRBV7-2, with D possibly matching TRBD1 (5 bases). Trimming left V 4 bases short and J 8 bases short, with 11 bases between. Germline CDR1 SGHTA, CDR2 FQGNSA. The CDR3 is made up of 12 amino acids. The CDR3 bases are TGTGCCAGCAGCTGGGGACTGCACGGCTACACCTTC. It translates to CASSWGLHGYTF.

The V and J genes are TRBV5-1 and TRBJ2-7; 8 nucleotides align to TRBD2. Looked up from germline, CDR1 is SGHRS and CDR2 is YFSETQ. V lost 4 bases and J lost 5; bases outside the gene matches: 8. There are 14 residues in the CDR3. The CDR3 DNA follows: TGCGCCAGCAGCGATCCCAGCGGGGGCGACGAGCAGTACTTC. It is translated as CASSDPSGGDEQYF.

The genes are TRBV7-3 and TRBJ2-1; 7 bases agree with TRBD2. The CDR3 covers 14 residues. The germline gives CDR1 SGHTA, CDR2 FQGTGA. Trimming took 5 bases from V and 3 from J; bases not matched to a gene: 4. The DNA of the CDR3 is TGTGCCAGCAGCCCGGGACTAAACTACAATGAGCAGTTCTTC. It codes for CASSPGLNYNEQFF.

The CDR3 loop reads CASSHRLVTGTDTQYF. The CDR3 DNA reads TGTGCCAGCTCACACAGACTAGTAACTGGCACAGATACGCAGTATTTT. The chain employs TRBV18 and TRBJ2-3; possible D gene TRBD2, 6 bases. The CDR3 length is 16 residues. Trimming removed 4 bases from V and 1 base from J, with 15 bases in between. The germline CDR1 and CDR2 sequences are KGHSH and LQKENI.

The chain links TRBV11-2 to TRBJ2-7; TRBD1 matches 10 bases. The CDR3 covers 14 residues. The trim removed 6 bases at V and 3 bases at J, leaving 5 bases unmatched. Germline CDR1 SGHAT, CDR2 FQNNGV. CDR3 loop: CASRTGTGVYEQYF. DNA of the CDR3: TGTGCCAGCAGGACCGGGACAGGGGTCTACGAGCAGTACTTC.

This sequence joins TRBV5-1 and TRBJ1-2; tentatively, D is TRBD1 (6 bases). V was clipped by 4 bases and J by 6 bases, with 19 bases between them. This CDR3 comprises 15 residues. Germline V gene sequence: CDR1 SGHRS, CDR2 YFSETQ. The CDR3, as DNA: TGCGCCAGCAGCCATATCCAGGGGTGGAAGGATGGCTACACCTTC. Translation gives CASSHIQGWKDGYTF.

This chain joins TRBV4-3 and TRBJ2-2; D call uncertain. Germline V gene data show CDR1 as LGHNA and CDR2 as YSLEER. CDR3 length: 16 amino acids. The V end lost 4 bases, the J end lost 4 bases, and 16 bases lay between the germline ends. DNA for the CDR3: TGCGCCAGCAGCCCACGACTCCTCCTGGGCACCGGGGAGCTGTTTTTT. It translates to CASSPRLLLGTGELFF.

This chain uses TRBV19 with TRBJ1-4; TRBD1 matches 7 bases. V dropped 4 bases and J dropped 7; count of bases not matched to a gene: 6. Germline CDR1 is LNHDA and CDR2 is SQIVND (reference sequence). The CDR3 sequence is 14 residues long. The CDR3 spells CASSRSQGIEKLFF. DNA for the CDR3: TGTGCCAGTAGTAGATCACAGGGGATTGAAAAACTGTTTTTT.

The chain employs TRBV7-2 and TRBJ2-2; 8 positions agree with TRBD2. Germline trimming cut 1 base from V and 7 bases from J; bases unmatched to any gene: 5. CDR3 length equals 15 residues. Germline V CDR1 and CDR2: SGHTA, FQGNSA. CDR3 region: CASSLVGTSGGELFF. The CDR3 bases are TGTGCCAGCAGCTTAGTCGGGACTAGTGGCGGGGAGCTGTTTTTT.

The chain carries TRBV5-1 and TRBJ1-2; D is uncertain. The CDR3 spans 13 residues. Germline-derived CDR1 and CDR2 are SGHRS and YFSETQ. With 0 bases removed from V and 5 bases from J, the gap between germline ends came to 8 bases. The CDR3 nucleotides are TGCGCCAGCAGCTTGGACTCGGGGTATGGCTACACCTTC. It is translated as CASSLDSGYGYTF.